The 24 T cell receptor beta chains listed next were all sequenced from one sample in a study of T cell responses to AZD1222 COVID-19 vaccine. Assay: immunoSEQ multiplex PCR; the TCRdb copy retains only in-frame clones and omits some. The top ten hold approximately 6.1% of the sample, which has about 59,000 clones, approximately 89% seen once. The input for sequencing was peripheral blood, taken 28 days after the second AZD1222 dose. Receptors originate from an adult who received the AZD1222 COVID-19 vaccine.

The CDR3 spells CASSPQAGGTSGANVLTF. The CDR3 bases are TGTGCCAGCTCACCACAGGCAGGGGGAACCTCTGGGGCCAACGTCCTGACTTTC. This chain uses TRBV18 with TRBJ2-6; 7 bases line up with TRBD1. The V segment lost 1 base and the J segment 0 bases; nucleotides outside the gene matches: 6. Germline CDR1 KGHSH, CDR2 LQKENI. This CDR3 is 18 amino acids long.

This clone is a singleton in its sample. The chain recombines TRBV15 with TRBJ2-2; D is undetermined. The ends were cut back, 1 base at V and 3 bases at J, with 6 bases in the middle. Germline values: CDR1 LNHNV, CDR2 YYDKDF (reference sequence). This CDR3 region has 14 residues. The CDR3 DNA is TGTGCCACCAGCAGAGGCGAGTACACCGGGGAGCTGTTTTTT. The encoded protein is CATSRGEYTGELFF. The whole variable domain, remainder taken from reference TRBV15 and TRBJ2-2, is DAMVIQNPRYQVTQFGKPVTLSCSQTLNHNVMYWYQQKSSQAPKLLFHYYDKDFNNEADTPDNFQSRRPNTSFCFLDIRSPGLGDTAMYLCATSRGEYTGELFFGEGSRLTVL.

V usage is TRBV5-1 and J usage is TRBJ2-2; D might be TRBD1 (6 bases). CDR1 and CDR2 (germline): SGHRS, YFSETQ. The CDR3 consists of 16 residues. V was pared by 5 bases and J by 0 bases, with 14 bases between. The DNA of the CDR3 is TGCGCCAGCAGTCCATTTGGACAGCCGAACACCGGGGAGCTGTTTTTT. Amino acids: CASSPFGQPNTGELFF.

The chain couples TRBV5-1 to TRBJ2-1; D may be TRBD2 (7 bases). The CDR3 contains 15 residues. The germline V gene has CDR1 SGHRS and CDR2 YFSETQ. Between the trimmed V and J ends, which lost 4 bases and 7 bases, there was a span of 18 bases. CDR3 nucleotide sequence: TGCGCCAGCAGCCGAGCGGGAACGAGGGGGAATGAGCAGTTCTTC. Protein: CASSRAGTRGNEQFF.

The rearrangement joins TRBV19 to TRBJ2-1, with 9 bases lining up with TRBD1. This CDR3 is 16 amino acids long. Germline trimming cut 5 bases from V and 3 bases from J; bases unmatched to any gene: 8. Germline V gene lookup returns CDR1 LNHDA and CDR2 SQIVND (reference sequence). CDR3 sequence: CASSDTGGFLYNEQFF. The CDR3 nucleotides are TGTGCCAGTAGTGACACAGGGGGCTTTCTCTACAATGAGCAGTTCTTC.

The chain couples TRBV29-1 to TRBJ1-2, with 9 bases matching TRBD1. In germline, CDR1 is SQVTM, CDR2 ANQGSEA. The CDR3 is 14 amino acids. The V segment lost 3 bases and the J segment 5 bases; nucleotides outside the gene matches: 7. The chain's CDR3 is CSVEDRGRGYGYTF. CDR3 bases: TGCAGCGTTGAGGACAGGGGACGTGGGTATGGCTACACCTTC.

The chain uses TRBV6-5 and TRBJ2-7; D may be TRBD1 (5 bases). Trimming shortened V by 4 bases and J by 0 bases, and 13 bases separated the two germline ends. Germline assignment: CDR1 MNHEY and CDR2 SVGAGI. The CDR3 has 15 residues. The CDR3 region has the DNA TGTGCCAGCAGTTCCCCAGGGCTCAGCTCCTACGAGCAGTACTTC. Amino acids: CASSSPGLSSYEQYF.

V and J are TRBV24-1 and TRBJ2-5; no firm D call. The CDR3 consists of 13 residues. Trimming stripped 1 base from V and 7 bases from J, with 9 bases between. The germline gives CDR1 KGHDR, CDR2 SFDVKD. CDR3 protein: CATSDFRSATQYF. The CDR3 coding sequence is TGTGCCACCAGTGATTTCCGCTCAGCGACCCAGTACTTC.

CDR3 loop: CASSLAGGKDEAFF. CDR3 DNA sequence: TGTGCCAGCAGCTTAGCGGGGGGAAAAGATGAAGCTTTCTTT. The rearrangement uses TRBV7-9 and TRBJ1-1; TRBD1 is a possible D gene (5 bases). Germline values: CDR1 SEHNR, CDR2 FQNEAQ (reference sequence). This CDR3 spans 14 amino acids. Trimming shortened V by 0 bases and J by 7 bases, and 12 bases separated the two germline ends. Variable domain in full (rest from reference TRBV7-9 and TRBJ1-1): DTGVSQNPRHKITKRGQNVTFRCDPISEHNRLYWYRQTLGQGPEFLTYFQNEAQLEKSRLLSDRFSAERPKGSFSTLEIQRTEQGDSAMYLCASSLAGGKDEAFFGQGTRLTVV.

The genes are TRBV2 and TRBJ2-5; 10 bases fit TRBD1. The CDR3 is made up of 14 amino acids. The V gene's germline CDR1 is SNHLY and CDR2 FYNNEI. Trimming removed 7 bases from V and 5 bases from J; junction bases left unmatched: 7. CDR3 in amino acids: CASKTMTGGETQYF. CDR3 coding DNA: TGTGCCAGCAAGACAATGACAGGGGGCGAGACCCAGTACTTC.

V and J are TRBV5-8 and TRBJ2-3; D call uncertain. Trimming stripped 0 bases from V and 4 bases from J, with 3 bases between. CDR3 length: 12 residues. CDR1 is SGHTS and CDR2 is YDEGEE in the germline V gene. CDR3 bases: TGTGCCAGCAGCTTGGCAGCAGATACGCAGTATTTT. Its protein product is CASSLAADTQYF.

The genes are TRBV7-9 and TRBJ2-2; possible D gene TRBD2, 6 bases. CDR1 is SEHNR and CDR2 is FQNEAQ in the germline V gene (reference sequence). Trimming removed 3 bases from V and 3 bases from J, with 8 bases in between. The CDR3 sequence is 14 residues long. CDR3 in amino acids: CASSFGGDTGELFF. The CDR3 nucleotides read TGTGCCAGCAGCTTCGGGGGAGACACCGGGGAGCTGTTTTTT.

In this sample, this clone turned up a few times. This rearrangement joins TRBV5-4 to TRBJ2-7, with TRBD2 matching over 13 bases. The CDR3 runs to 13 residues. Germline trimming cut 10 bases from V and 6 bases from J; bases unmatched to any gene: 7. The V gene's germline CDR1 is SGHNT and CDR2 YYREEE (reference sequence). The CDR3 nucleotides are TGTGCCTTATCGGGACTAGCGGGACCCGAGCAGTACTTC. Translating it yields CALSGLAGPEQYF.

The rearrangement uses TRBV2 and TRBJ1-4, with D tentatively TRBD1 (6 bases). The CDR3 is made up of 17 amino acids. The germline gives CDR1 SNHLY, CDR2 FYNNEI. Trimming took 6 bases from V and 0 from J, leaving 17 bases between them. The CDR3 sequence: CASRDSGTLSTNEKLFF. The CDR3 bases are TGTGCCAGCAGGGACTCCGGGACACTCTCAACTAATGAAAAACTGTTTTTT.

The chain combines TRBV11-3 with TRBJ2-1; TRBD2 is a possible D gene (5 bases). The germline V gene has CDR1 SGHNT and CDR2 YENEEA. V dropped 6 bases and J dropped 5 bases, with 11 bases sitting between them. The CDR3 extends over 13 amino acids. The CDR3 region is CASRGGGDNEQFF. The CDR3 region has the DNA TGTGCCAGCAGAGGAGGTGGGGACAATGAGCAGTTCTTC.

The J gene is TRBJ2-1, the V gene TRBV7-6; D possibly corresponds to TRBD2 (8 bases). This CDR3 spans 17 amino acids. CDR1 and CDR2 (germline): SGHVS, FNYEAQ. V gave up 2 bases and J gave up 8 bases, with 22 bases separating them. CDR3 amino acids: CASSLSGGAGVSDEQFF. As DNA, the CDR3 is TGTGCCAGCAGCTTATCAGGGGGAGCGGGGGTGAGCGATGAGCAGTTCTTC.

The V and J genes are TRBV7-9 and TRBJ1-2; weak D call: TRBD1 (5 bases). Germline V gene lookup returns CDR1 SEHNR and CDR2 FQNEAQ (reference sequence). Trimming removed 4 bases at V and 4 bases at J, with 16 bases between. The CDR3 contains 15 residues. As DNA, the CDR3 is TGTGCCAGCAGCTCAGACGGGGGAGGTAGCTATGGCTACACCTTC. Translation: CASSSDGGGSYGYTF.

This rearrangement joins TRBV11-2 to TRBJ1-4; D is unclear. Trimming removed 5 bases from V and 6 bases from J, with 19 bases in between. This CDR3 is built from 16 residues. Per the germline V gene, CDR1 is SGHAT and CDR2 is FQNNGV. CDR3 region: CASSLTYRGSDEKLFF. DNA for the CDR3: TGTGCCAGCAGCCTGACTTATCGAGGTAGTGATGAAAAACTGTTTTTT.

The V gene is TRBV7-9, the J gene TRBJ2-7; no definite D call. The CDR3 is 12 residues long. V shed 4 bases and J shed 9 bases, with 13 bases lying between them. CDR1 is SEHNR, CDR2 FQNEAQ, per germline (reference sequence). This CDR3 reads CASSSWKRGQYF. The CDR3 nucleotides are TGTGCCAGCAGCTCGTGGAAACGCGGGCAGTACTTC.

The chain links TRBV19 to TRBJ2-3, with TRBD1 matching over 11 bases. CDR3 length: 19 residues. The V gene's germline CDR1 is LNHDA and CDR2 SQIVND (reference sequence). V trimming: 6 bases; J trimming: 6 bases; junction bases outside the gene matches: 20. In nucleotides, the CDR3 is TGTGCCAGTAGGCTAAGCGTGGGAAGGACAGGGGGCCTAGCGGATACGCAGTATTTT. Protein sequence: CASRLSVGRTGGLADTQYF.

The J gene is TRBJ2-1, the V gene TRBV19, with TRBD2 matching over 8 bases. Unmatched junction bases numbered 1, after V lost 0 bases and J lost 0 bases. Germline CDR1 is LNHDA and CDR2 is SQIVND (reference sequence). The CDR3 runs 16 residues. The CDR3 region is CASSIDSGTSYNEQFF. CDR3 DNA: TGTGCCAGTAGTATAGATAGCGGGACCTCCTACAATGAGCAGTTCTTC.

This clone is a singleton in its sample. J is TRBJ2-7 and V is TRBV29-1, with D perhaps being TRBD1 or TRBD2 (5 bases each). The germline gives CDR1 SQVTM, CDR2 ANQGSEA. V lost 7 bases, J lost 0 bases, and 10 bases lay in between. The CDR3 runs 12 residues. CDR3 nucleotides: TGCAGCGCCGAGAGGGGCTCCTACGAGCAGTACTTC. The encoded protein is CSAERGSYEQYF.

The rearrangement uses TRBV10-3 and TRBJ2-5; 8 bases are shared with TRBD1. The germline gives CDR1 ENHRY, CDR2 SYGVKD. This CDR3 is 16 amino acids long. V was clipped by 4 bases and J by 1 base; unmatched bases: 8. The CDR3 protein is CAISGVATGGQETQYF. CDR3 DNA: TGTGCCATCAGTGGCGTTGCTACAGGGGGCCAAGAGACCCAGTACTTC.

The chain recombines TRBV19 with TRBJ1-1; 8 nucleotides agree with TRBD1. Trimming took 6 bases from V and 3 from J; bases not matched to a gene: 9. This CDR3 contains 15 residues. The V gene's germline CDR1 is LNHDA and CDR2 SQIVND (reference sequence). The CDR3 loop reads CASRSDRAGDTEAFF. CDR3 coding DNA: TGTGCCAGTAGATCGGACAGGGCCGGAGACACTGAAGCTTTCTTT. Supplemented by reference TRBV19 and TRBJ1-1, the full variable domain reads DGGITQSPKYLFRKEGQNVTLSCEQNLNHDAMYWYRQDPGQGLRLIYYSQIVNDFQKGDIAEGYSVSREKKESFPLTVTSAQKNPTAFYLCASRSDRAGDTEAFFGQGTRLTVV.